These T cell receptor beta chains were read from a single sample in a study of radiation and T cells in renal cell carcinoma. The repertoire was sequenced with immunoSEQ multiplex PCR; TCRdb's copy has only in-frame clones and lacks some. Of 70,000 to 95,000 clones listed, 82% are singletons. The input for sequencing was blood, taken from a patient whose treatment included radiotherapy and nephrectomy. The receptors shown here come from a man in his 60s with renal cell carcinoma. The conserved cysteine and the conserved F or W are not part of the CDR3 here. Each record gives: V gene, CDR3 protein.

TRBV5-1 ASSLASRDQPQH
TRBV7-2 ASSAGGGSSNYGYT
TRBV7-9 ASSVRRTNSSGANVLT
TRBV19 ASFDLGNRVTEAF
TRBV7-9 ASSLELAGGSSYNEQF
TRBV27 ASSNRGYYEQY
TRBV5-1 ASSLEGGSAETQY
TRBV7-2 ASSLYRNTGELF
TRBV7-9 ASSPRLSTSSYEQY
TRBV6-6 ASSTGTGGGETQY
TRBV6-1 ASSGQPLSYEQY
TRBV6-1 ASSDRSLGYLKNIQY
TRBV6-5 ASRKQGYEQY
TRBV10-3 ATTKRVSYNEQF
TRBV2 ASSLGQGVTYEQY
TRBV6-1 ASSGEQGYEQY
TRBV7-2 ASSLRGQGLDVLT
TRBV5-4 ASSSSNEKLF
TRBV28 ASSLWVGGIGQPQH
TRBV5-1 ASSLTGLSSGNTIY
TRBV29-1 SVRVAGANVLT
TRBV27 ASSSWTGGMEAF
TRBV28 ASSFLTSSGANVLT
TRBV5-1 ASSDGALATQY
TRBV30 GTRKGSTDTQY
TRBV27 ASSLNRLGGQETQY
TRBV9 ASSVAGTRGYEQY
TRBV5-6 ASSSSGTASNYGYT
TRBV10-2 ASSEETSGSWTNEQF
TRBV5-5 ASSARQSLSTYEQY
TRBV5-1 ASSTEGLAVYNEQF
TRBV19 ASRSTGGIAGELF
TRBV5-1 ASRPLGTGELF
TRBV2 ASSATRGLNQPQH
TRBV5-6 ASSPGSSSPLH
TRBV4-2 ASSQGGGQADTQY
TRBV2 ASSSGPYNEQF
TRBV4-1 ASSQRQNQPQH
TRBV7-3 ASSLVASLGGINEQF
TRBV4-2 ASSQVGGPDYEQY
TRBV6-1 ASSEEEGLYNEQF
TRBV19 ASSGWDGLFRGAFKETQY
TRBV5-1 ASSLTPLNFGARTDTQY
TRBV27 ASRPGGANYGYT
TRBV27 ASSAGIGTEAF
TRBV4-2 ASSQVEENQETQY
TRBV11-2 ASSLIPRRDWTYEQY
TRBV27 ASSSGLAGAGGGETQY
TRBV11-3 ASSLRRGSTDTQY
TRBV6-5 ASSYGGSGTQY
TRBV18 ASSPGTAGGRNEQF